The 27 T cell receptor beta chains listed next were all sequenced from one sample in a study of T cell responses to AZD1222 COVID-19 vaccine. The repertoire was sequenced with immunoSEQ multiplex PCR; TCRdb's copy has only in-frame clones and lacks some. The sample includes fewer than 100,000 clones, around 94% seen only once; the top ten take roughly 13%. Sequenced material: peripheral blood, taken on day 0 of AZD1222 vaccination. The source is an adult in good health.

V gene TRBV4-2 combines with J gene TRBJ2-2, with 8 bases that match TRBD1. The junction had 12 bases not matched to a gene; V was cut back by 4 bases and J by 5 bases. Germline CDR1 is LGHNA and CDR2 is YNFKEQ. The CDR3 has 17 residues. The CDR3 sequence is CASSPQPHRGWTGELFF. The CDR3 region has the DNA TGTGCCAGCAGCCCACAACCCCACAGGGGGTGGACCGGGGAGCTGTTTTTT.

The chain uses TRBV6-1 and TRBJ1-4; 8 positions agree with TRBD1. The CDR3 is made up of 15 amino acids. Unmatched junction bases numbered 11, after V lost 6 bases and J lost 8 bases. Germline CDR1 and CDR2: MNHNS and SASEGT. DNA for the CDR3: TGTGCCAGCAGCGGGACGACAGGGGTTATAGAAAAACTGTTTTTT. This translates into CASSGTTGVIEKLFF.

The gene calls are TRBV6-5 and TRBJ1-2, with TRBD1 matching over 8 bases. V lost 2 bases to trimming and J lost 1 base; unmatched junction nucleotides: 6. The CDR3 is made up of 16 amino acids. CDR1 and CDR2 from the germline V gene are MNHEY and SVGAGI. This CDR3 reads CASSYHPTGGNYGYTF. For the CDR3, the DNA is TGTGCCAGCAGTTACCACCCTACAGGGGGTAACTATGGCTACACCTTC.

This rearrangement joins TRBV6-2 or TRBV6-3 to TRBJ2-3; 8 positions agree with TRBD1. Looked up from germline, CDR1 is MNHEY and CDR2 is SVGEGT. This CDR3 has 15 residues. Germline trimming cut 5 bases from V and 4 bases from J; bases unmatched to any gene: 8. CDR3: CASSRGDRRPDTQYF. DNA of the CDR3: TGTGCCAGCAGTAGGGGGGACAGGCGACCAGATACGCAGTATTTT.

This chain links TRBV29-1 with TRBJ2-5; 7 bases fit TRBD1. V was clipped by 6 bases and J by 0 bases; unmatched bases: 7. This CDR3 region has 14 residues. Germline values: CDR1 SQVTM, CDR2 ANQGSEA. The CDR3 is CSVRFRGYQETQYF. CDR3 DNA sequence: TGCAGCGTAAGATTCAGGGGGTACCAAGAGACCCAGTACTTC.

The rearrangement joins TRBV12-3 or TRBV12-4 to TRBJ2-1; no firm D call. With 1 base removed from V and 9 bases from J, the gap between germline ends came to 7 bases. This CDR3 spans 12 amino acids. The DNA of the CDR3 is TGTGCCAGCAGTTTAGGATGGGTTGAGCAGTTCTTC. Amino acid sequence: CASSLGWVEQFF.

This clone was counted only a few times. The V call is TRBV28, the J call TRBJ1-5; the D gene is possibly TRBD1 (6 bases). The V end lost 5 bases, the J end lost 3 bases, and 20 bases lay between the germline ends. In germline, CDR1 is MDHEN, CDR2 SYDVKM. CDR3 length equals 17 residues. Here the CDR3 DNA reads TGTGCCAGCAGTCCCCCGGGGGGGCGAAATCACAATCAGCCCCAGCATTTT. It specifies CASSPPGGRNHNQPQHF.

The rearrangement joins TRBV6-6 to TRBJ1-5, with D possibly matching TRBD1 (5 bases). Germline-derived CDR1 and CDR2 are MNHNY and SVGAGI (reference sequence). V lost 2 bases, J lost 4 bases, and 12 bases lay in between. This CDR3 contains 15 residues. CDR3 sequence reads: CASSYGQSTNQPQHF. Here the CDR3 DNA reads TGTGCCAGCAGTTACGGACAAAGTACTAATCAGCCCCAGCATTTT.

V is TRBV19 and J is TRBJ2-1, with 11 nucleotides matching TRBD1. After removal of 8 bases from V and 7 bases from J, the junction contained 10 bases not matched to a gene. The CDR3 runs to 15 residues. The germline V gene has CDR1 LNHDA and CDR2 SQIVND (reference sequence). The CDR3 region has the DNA TGTGCCAGTTCAATCCCCGGGACAGGGGGAAATGAGCAGTTCTTC. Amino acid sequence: CASSIPGTGGNEQFF.

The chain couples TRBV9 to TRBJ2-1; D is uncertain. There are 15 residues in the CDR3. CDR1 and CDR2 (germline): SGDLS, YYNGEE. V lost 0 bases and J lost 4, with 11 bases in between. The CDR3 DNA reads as TGTGCCAGCAGCGTAGAGGCCCTTCCGTACAATGAGCAGTTCTTC. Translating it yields CASSVEALPYNEQFF. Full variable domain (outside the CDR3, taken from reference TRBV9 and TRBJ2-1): DSGVTQTPKHLITATGQRVTLRCSPRSGDLSVYWYQQSLDQGLQFLIQYYNGEERAKGNILERFSAQQFPDLHSELNLSSLELGDSALYFCASSVEALPYNEQFFGPGTRLTVL.

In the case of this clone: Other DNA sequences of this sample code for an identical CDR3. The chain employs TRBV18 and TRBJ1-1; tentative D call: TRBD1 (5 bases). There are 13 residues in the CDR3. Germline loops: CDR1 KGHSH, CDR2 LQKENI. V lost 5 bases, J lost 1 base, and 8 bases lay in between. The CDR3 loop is CASSVQGNTEAFF. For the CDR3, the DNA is TGTGCCAGCTCAGTCCAGGGGAACACTGAAGCTTTCTTT.

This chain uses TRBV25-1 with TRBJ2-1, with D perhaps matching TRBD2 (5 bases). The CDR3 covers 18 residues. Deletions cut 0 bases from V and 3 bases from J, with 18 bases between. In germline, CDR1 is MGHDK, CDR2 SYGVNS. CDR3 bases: TGTGCCAGCAGTGAATATGCGGCTAGCCGAGAAATCTACAATGAGCAGTTCTTC. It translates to CASSEYAASREIYNEQFF. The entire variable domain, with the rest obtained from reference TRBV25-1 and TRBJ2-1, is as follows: EADIYQTPRYLVIGTGKKITLECSQTMGHDKMYWYQQDPGMELHLIHYSYGVNSTEKGDLSSESTVSRIRTEHFPLTLESARPSHTSQYLCASSEYAASREIYNEQFFGPGTRLTVL.

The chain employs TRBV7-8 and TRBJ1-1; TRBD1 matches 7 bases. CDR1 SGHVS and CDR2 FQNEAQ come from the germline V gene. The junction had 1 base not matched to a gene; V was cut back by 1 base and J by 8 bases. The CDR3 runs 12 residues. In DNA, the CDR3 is TGTGCCAGCAGCTTAGGGACAGGCGAAGCTTTCTTT. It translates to CASSLGTGEAFF. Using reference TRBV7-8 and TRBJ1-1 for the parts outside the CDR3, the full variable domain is GAGVSQSPRYKVAKRGQDVALRCDPISGHVSLFWYQQALGQGPEFLTYFQNEAQLDKSGLPSDRFFAERPEGSVSTLKIQRTQQEDSAVYLCASSLGTGEAFFGQGTRLTVV.

The CDR3 coding sequence is TGTGCCAGCAGCCCCGAGTCGGGGGCCGTTGGGGATACGCAGTATTTT. Translating it yields CASSPESGAVGDTQYF. The rearrangement joins TRBV2 to TRBJ2-3; the D call may be TRBD1 or TRBD2 (6 bases each). CDR3 size: 16 residues. Germline V gene data show CDR1 as SNHLY and CDR2 as FYNNEI. V gave up 6 bases and J gave up 6 bases, with 22 bases separating them.

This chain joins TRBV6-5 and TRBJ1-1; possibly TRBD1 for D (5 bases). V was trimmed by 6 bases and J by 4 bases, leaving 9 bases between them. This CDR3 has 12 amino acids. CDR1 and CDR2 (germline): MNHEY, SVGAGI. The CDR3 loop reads CASSPGGTEAFF. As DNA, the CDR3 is TGTGCCAGCAGCCCCGGGGGCACTGAAGCTTTCTTT.

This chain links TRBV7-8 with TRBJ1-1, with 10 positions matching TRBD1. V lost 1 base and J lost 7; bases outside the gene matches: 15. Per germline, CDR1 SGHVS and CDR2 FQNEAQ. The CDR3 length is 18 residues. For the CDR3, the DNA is TGTGCCAGCAGCTTAGGGACAGGGGGGCGAGCTCGGAACCATGAAGCTTTCTTT. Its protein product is CASSLGTGGRARNHEAFF. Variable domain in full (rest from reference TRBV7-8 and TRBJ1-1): GAGVSQSPRYKVAKRGQDVALRCDPISGHVSLFWYQQALGQGPEFLTYFQNEAQLDKSGLPSDRFFAERPEGSVSTLKIQRTQQEDSAVYLCASSLGTGGRARNHEAFFGQGTRLTVV.

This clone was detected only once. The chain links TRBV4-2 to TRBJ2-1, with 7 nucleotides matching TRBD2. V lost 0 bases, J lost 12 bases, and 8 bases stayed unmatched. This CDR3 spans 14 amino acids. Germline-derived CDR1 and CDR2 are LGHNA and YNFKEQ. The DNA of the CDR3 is TGTGCCAGCAGCCAAGATAGAAGGGAGCGGGGGCAGTTCTTC. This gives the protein CASSQDRRERGQFF.

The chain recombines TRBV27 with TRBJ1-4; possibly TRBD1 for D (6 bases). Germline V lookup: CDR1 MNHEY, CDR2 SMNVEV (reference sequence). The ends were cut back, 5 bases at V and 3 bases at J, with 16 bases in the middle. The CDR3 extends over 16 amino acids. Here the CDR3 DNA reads TGTGCCAGCAGTACTAAAAACAGGGAGGCTAATGAAAAACTGTTTTTT. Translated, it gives CASSTKNREANEKLFF.

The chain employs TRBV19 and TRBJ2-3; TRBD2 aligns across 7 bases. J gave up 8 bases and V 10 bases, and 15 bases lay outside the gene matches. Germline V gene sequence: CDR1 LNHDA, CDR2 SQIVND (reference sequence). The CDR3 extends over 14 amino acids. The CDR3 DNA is TGTGCCACAGCCACAGTAGCGGGCGGAAGTACGCAGTATTTT. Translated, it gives CATATVAGGSTQYF.

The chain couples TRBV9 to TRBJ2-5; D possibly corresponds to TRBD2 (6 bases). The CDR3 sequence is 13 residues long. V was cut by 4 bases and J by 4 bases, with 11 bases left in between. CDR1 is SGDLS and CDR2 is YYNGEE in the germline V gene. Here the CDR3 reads CASSSEGLETQYF. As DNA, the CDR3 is TGTGCCAGCAGCTCGGAGGGCCTAGAGACCCAGTACTTC.

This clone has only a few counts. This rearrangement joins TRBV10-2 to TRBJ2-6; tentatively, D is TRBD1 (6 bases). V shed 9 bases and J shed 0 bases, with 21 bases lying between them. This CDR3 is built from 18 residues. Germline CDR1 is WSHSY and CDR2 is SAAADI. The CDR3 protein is CASIGVQGRLSGANVLTF. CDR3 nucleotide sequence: TGCGCCAGTATCGGGGTCCAGGGGCGCCTCTCTGGGGCCAACGTCCTGACTTTC.

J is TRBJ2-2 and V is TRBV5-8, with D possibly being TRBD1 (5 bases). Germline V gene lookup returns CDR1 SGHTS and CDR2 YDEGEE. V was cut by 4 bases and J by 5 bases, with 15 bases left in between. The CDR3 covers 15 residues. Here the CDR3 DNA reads TGTGCCAGCAGCCCCCGGTGGGGCCGGACCGGGGAGCTGTTTTTT. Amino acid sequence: CASSPRWGRTGELFF.

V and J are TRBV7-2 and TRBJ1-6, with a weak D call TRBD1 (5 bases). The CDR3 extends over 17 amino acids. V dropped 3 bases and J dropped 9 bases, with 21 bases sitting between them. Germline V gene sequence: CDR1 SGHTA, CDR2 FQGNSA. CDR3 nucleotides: TGTGCCAGCAGCTTGCCCGGGGGATCCGGCCCTGGTTCACCCCTCCACTTT. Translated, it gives CASSLPGGSGPGSPLHF.

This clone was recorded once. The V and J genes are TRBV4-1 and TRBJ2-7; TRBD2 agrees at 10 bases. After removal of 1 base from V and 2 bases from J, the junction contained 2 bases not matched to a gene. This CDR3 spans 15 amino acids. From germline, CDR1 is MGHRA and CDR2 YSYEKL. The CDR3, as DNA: TGCGCCAGCAGCCAAGGTAGCGGGAGGCCCTACGAGCAGTACTTC. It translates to CASSQGSGRPYEQYF.

The CDR3 region has the DNA TGCGCCAGCAGCTGGGGGACAGGGAGCAATCAGCCCCAGCATTTT. Amino acid sequence: CASSWGTGSNQPQHF. The chain combines TRBV5-1 with TRBJ1-5, with 9 positions matching TRBD1. Unmatched junction bases numbered 2, after V lost 3 bases and J lost 1 base. Germline loops: CDR1 SGHRS, CDR2 YFSETQ. The CDR3 has 15 amino acids.

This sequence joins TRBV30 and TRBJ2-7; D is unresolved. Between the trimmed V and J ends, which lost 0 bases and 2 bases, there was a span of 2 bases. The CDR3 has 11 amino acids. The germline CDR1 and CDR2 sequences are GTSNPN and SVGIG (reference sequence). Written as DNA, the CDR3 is TGTGCCTGGAGTGTAGCCTACGAGCAGTACTTC. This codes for CAWSVAYEQYF.

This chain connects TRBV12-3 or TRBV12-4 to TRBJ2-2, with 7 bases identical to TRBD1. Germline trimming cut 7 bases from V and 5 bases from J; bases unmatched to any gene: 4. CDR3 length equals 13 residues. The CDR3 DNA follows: TGTGCCAGCACCCCGACAGGGACCGGGGAGCTGTTTTTT. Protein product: CASTPTGTGELFF.